This note documents a single T cell receptor beta chain sequence. The target antigen is unknown. This specimen belongs to a study of brain T cells in children with intractable seizures. Trimming pared 3 bases from V and 5 bases from J, leaving 19 bases between. Germline CDR1 is SEHNR and CDR2 is FQNEAQ (reference sequence). The CDR3 has 16 amino acids. Here immunoSEQ multiplex PCR was the method, and the copy in TCRdb shows in-frame clones only, minus some. The sample has 95,000 to 120,000 clones; approximately 94% are singletons. Study outcomes and limitations: Pre-surgery blood may have been undersampled, hiding some clones.

The sequenced cases were selected for having the highest brain T cell transcript signatures. Patients received at least one anti-epileptic drug before surgery. The sequences come from peripheral blood, collected at surgery. The chain employs TRBV7-9 and TRBJ2-5; D may match TRBD1 or TRBD2 (5 bases each). This clonotype originated in a boy in the first two years of life with hemimegalencephaly and intractable seizures. The CDR3 nucleotides are TGTGCCAGCAGCTTTCCGGGACGCAAAGAGCGGGAGACCCAGTACTTC. It encodes CASSFPGRKERETQYF.